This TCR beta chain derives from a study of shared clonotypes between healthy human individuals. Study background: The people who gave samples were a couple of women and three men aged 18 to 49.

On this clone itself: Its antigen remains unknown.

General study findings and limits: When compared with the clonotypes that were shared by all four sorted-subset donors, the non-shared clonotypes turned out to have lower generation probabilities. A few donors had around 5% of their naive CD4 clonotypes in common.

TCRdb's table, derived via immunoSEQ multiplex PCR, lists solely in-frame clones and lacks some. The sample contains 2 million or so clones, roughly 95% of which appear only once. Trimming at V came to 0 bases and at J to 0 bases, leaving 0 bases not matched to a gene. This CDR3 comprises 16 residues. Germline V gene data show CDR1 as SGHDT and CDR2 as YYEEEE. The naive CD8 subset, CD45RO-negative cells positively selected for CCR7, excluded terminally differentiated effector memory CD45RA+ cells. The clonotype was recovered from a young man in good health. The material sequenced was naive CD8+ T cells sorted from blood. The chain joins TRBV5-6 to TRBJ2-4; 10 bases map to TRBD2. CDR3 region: CASSLGLAGAKNIQYF. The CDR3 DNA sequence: TGTGCCAGCAGCTTGGGACTAGCGGGAGCCAAAAACATTCAGTACTTC.